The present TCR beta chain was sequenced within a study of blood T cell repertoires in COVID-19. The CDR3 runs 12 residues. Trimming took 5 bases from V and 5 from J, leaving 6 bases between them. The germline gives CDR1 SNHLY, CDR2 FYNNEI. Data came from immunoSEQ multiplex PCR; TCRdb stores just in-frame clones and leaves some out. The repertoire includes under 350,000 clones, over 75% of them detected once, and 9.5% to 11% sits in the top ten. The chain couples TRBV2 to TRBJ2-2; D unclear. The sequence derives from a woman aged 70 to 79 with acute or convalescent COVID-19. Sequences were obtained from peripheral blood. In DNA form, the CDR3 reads TGTGCCAGCAGTTCTCGTACCGGGGAGCTGTTTTTT. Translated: CASSSRTGELFF. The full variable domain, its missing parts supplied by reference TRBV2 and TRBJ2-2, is EPEVTQTPSHQVTQMGQEVILRCVPISNHLYFYWYRQILGQKVEFLVSFYNNEISEKSEIFDDQFSVERPDGSNFTLKIRSTKLEDSAMYFCASSSRTGELFFGEGSRLTVL.